A selection of T cell receptor beta chains follows, all from one sample in a study of cytomegalovirus exposure and HLA in healthy donors. Assay: immunoSEQ multiplex PCR; the TCRdb copy retains only in-frame clones and omits some. This sample yields 250,000 to 350,000 clones, of which 65% to 85% are seen a single time; around 2.3% belongs to the top ten. The sample comprised PBMCs. The receptors were gathered from a female donor in good health and CMV-seronegative. The CDR3 runs from the conserved cysteine through the conserved F or W. The D gene is left open where the match is weak. Some rows mark clone size as missing; the rest say once, few, many or name a class of expanded clone.

j_call v_call d_call clone_size cdr3_nt cdr3_aa
TRBJ1-5 TRBV16 NA NA TGTGCCAGCAGCCAATCGAGAGGACAGAGAGAGGGCAATCAGCCCCAGCATTTT CASSQSRGQREGNQPQHF
TRBJ1-2 TRBV5-1 NA NA TGCGCCAGCAGCTCATCGACAGCCACACATGGCTACACCTTC CASSSSTATHGYTF
TRBJ2-7 TRBV21-1 NA few TGTGCCAGCAGCAAATCAGGACTTCGCCTCAACGAGCAGTACTTC CASSKSGLRLNEQYF
TRBJ1-4 TRBV25-1 TRBD1 NA TGTGCCAGCGGACAGGGGGCGGATGAAAAACTGTTTTTT CASGQGADEKLFF
TRBJ2-2 TRBV7-7 NA few TGTGCCAGCAGCTTTAGCGGAGGGAACACCGGGGAGCTGTTTTTT CASSFSGGNTGELFF
TRBJ2-1 TRBV19 TRBD2 NA TGTGCCAGTAGCCTTCTAGCGGTAAGCTCCTACAATGAGCAGTTCTTC CASSLLAVSSYNEQFF
TRBJ1-5 TRBV27 TRBD1 NA TGTGCCAGCTGCCGGACAGGTTCCCATCAGCCCCAGCATTTT CASCRTGSHQPQHF
TRBJ1-4 TRBV11-3 TRBD1 NA TGTGCCAGCAGCCCGCCGGGACAGGGAAATGAAAAACTGTTTTTT CASSPPGQGNEKLFF
TRBJ2-7 TRBV7-4 TRBD2 NA TGTGCCAGCAGCTTAGGGGGGGGAATGGAACGACCCTACGAGCAGTACTTC CASSLGGGMERPYEQYF
TRBJ2-4 TRBV30 NA NA TGTGCCTGGAGTGTACCGGTGCGGGAGTTGGGGGCAGCCAAAAACATTCAGTACTTC CAWSVPVRELGAAKNIQYF
TRBJ1-2 TRBV7-9 NA few TGTGCCAGCAGCTTAGAACAGGGTTCGGGCGGCTACACCTTC CASSLEQGSGGYTF
TRBJ2-7 TRBV28 TRBD2 few TGTGCCAGCAGCCCGACTAGCCCCCTCTACGAGCAGTACTTC CASSPTSPLYEQYF
TRBJ1-4 TRBV11-2 TRBD1 NA TGTGCCAGCAGCTCGGGGGACAGGGGGCAGGGTGAAAAACTGTTTTTT CASSSGDRGQGEKLFF